Listed here are 9 T cell receptor beta chains from one sample, sequenced in a study of blood T cell repertoires in COVID-19. TCRdb's copy holds only in-frame clones and misses some; the assay was immunoSEQ multiplex PCR. The sample has 240,000 or so clones; less than 90% are singletons. Material: peripheral blood. Source of these receptors: a man in his fifties or sixties with acute or convalescent COVID-19.

This clone was seen only once. The rearrangement uses TRBV29-1 and TRBJ2-3, with D possibly being TRBD2 (6 bases). With 1 base removed from V and 8 bases from J, the gap between germline ends came to 16 bases. The CDR3 is 14 residues long. Germline V CDR1 and CDR2: SQVTM, ANQGSEA. The CDR3 bases are TGCAGCGTTGAAGGGGGGGTCGCGGAAGGTACGCAGTATTTT. As protein: CSVEGGVAEGTQYF.

This chain links TRBV2 with TRBJ2-4, with 8 bases fitting TRBD2. This CDR3 spans 14 amino acids. Germline V gives CDR1 SNHLY, CDR2 FYNNEI. J gave up 3 bases and V 8 bases, and 6 bases lay outside the gene matches. This chain's CDR3 is CASREGRDKNIQYF. The CDR3 DNA reads TGTGCCAGCCGGGAGGGGCGGGACAAAAACATTCAGTACTTC.

The CDR3 spells CASSIGLAAYNEQFF. In nucleotides, the CDR3 is TGTGCCAGCAGCATCGGACTAGCTGCCTACAATGAGCAGTTCTTC. The chain links TRBV7-2 to TRBJ2-1, with 8 bases identical to TRBD2. The J segment lost 2 bases and the V segment lost 5 bases, leaving 5 bases of the junction unmatched. This CDR3 comprises 15 residues. Germline-derived CDR1 and CDR2 are SGHTA and FQGNSA.

This rearrangement joins TRBV7-9 to TRBJ1-4; TRBD1 aligns across 9 bases. Per the germline V gene, CDR1 is SEHNR and CDR2 is FQNEAQ (reference sequence). This CDR3 contains 15 residues. The junction had 8 bases not matched to a gene; V was cut back by 4 bases and J by 8 bases. CDR3 in DNA: TGTGCCAGCAGCTCGGCGGGGACAGGGCCCGAAAAACTGTTTTTT. This codes for CASSSAGTGPEKLFF.

This sequence joins TRBV7-3 and TRBJ2-7, with 8 bases lining up with TRBD1. This CDR3 is 15 amino acids long. Germline CDR1 is SGHTA and CDR2 is FQGTGA. Losses at the gene ends were 2 bases for V and 7 bases for J; bases not matched to a gene: 10. The chain's CDR3 is CASSLDGTGTGEQYF. The CDR3 DNA reads as TGTGCCAGCAGCTTAGACGGGACAGGAACGGGAGAGCAGTACTTC.

The chain has TRBV7-9 and TRBJ1-2; D is perhaps TRBD1 (6 bases). The CDR3 sequence is 12 residues long. V was trimmed by 5 bases and J by 7 bases, leaving 11 bases between them. Germline CDR1 reads SEHNR; CDR2 reads FQNEAQ (reference sequence). CDR3 in DNA: TGTGCCAGCAGCAAACAGGGTCCTGGCTACACCTTC. This translates into CASSKQGPGYTF.

The rearrangement joins TRBV6-5 to TRBJ1-5; D ambiguous. The CDR3 consists of 12 residues. V dropped 0 bases and J dropped 9 bases, with 6 bases sitting between them. The germline V gene has CDR1 MNHEY and CDR2 SVGAGI. The chain's CDR3 is CASSYSSGPQHF. The CDR3 nucleotides read TGTGCCAGCAGTTACTCGTCCGGGCCCCAGCATTTT.

This chain uses TRBV5-1 with TRBJ2-1, with D uncertain. The CDR3 runs to 14 residues. Germline CDR1 SGHRS, CDR2 YFSETQ. The ends were cut back, 0 bases at V and 6 bases at J, with 10 bases in the middle. The chain's CDR3 is CASSLDGLRNEQFF. The CDR3, as DNA: TGCGCCAGCAGCTTGGATGGGCTACGCAATGAGCAGTTCTTC.

This chain joins TRBV2 and TRBJ2-7; D gene ambiguous. The CDR3 runs 15 residues. The ends were cut back, 2 bases at V and 0 bases at J, with 11 bases in the middle. CDR1 is SNHLY, CDR2 FYNNEI, per germline. CDR3: CASSETHTRSYEQYF. The CDR3 region has the DNA TGTGCCAGCAGTGAAACGCACACCCGCTCCTACGAGCAGTACTTC.